The clone carrying this TCR beta chain came up many times. Its matching antigen is unknown. The sample comes from a study of T cells after posttransplantation cyclophosphamide. Study outcomes and limitations: Recipient CMV seropositivity and CMV reactivation strongly tracked TRB clonality.

V lost 6 bases and J lost 0, with 11 bases in between. CDR3 length equals 15 residues. Per germline, CDR1 MDHEN and CDR2 SYDVKM. Produced via immunoSEQ multiplex PCR; TCRdb's table is partial and in-frame only. There are 30,000 or so clones in the sample, none observed a single time. The chain recombines TRBV28 with TRBJ2-2, with D tentatively TRBD1 (6 bases). Sequenced: PBMCs. This clonotype originated in a young woman in good health and a related stem cell transplant donor. DNA for the CDR3: TGTGCCAGCAGAGGGGGACACGCGAACACCGGGGAGCTGTTTTTT. It specifies CASRGGHANTGELFF.